The T cell receptor (beta chain) described here comes from a study of blood T cell repertoires in COVID-19. Study overall: The United States, Italy and Spain provided the acute and convalescent COVID-19 samples. T cells, B-cell-depleted T cells, or PBMCs provided the cDNA or gDNA that served as material.

The CDR3 is 16 amino acids. Trimming removed 1 base from V and 10 bases from J; junction bases left unmatched: 11. Per germline, CDR1 MGHRA and CDR2 YSYEKL. In the original analysis: By means of reference gene primer amplification, nucleated cell counts were estimated. TCRdb's table, derived via immunoSEQ multiplex PCR, lists solely in-frame clones and lacks some. The DNA was the basis for D and trimming; V, J and clone size are from that table. The sample has around 120,000 clones, around 90% seen once; the top ten hold 1.5%. This clone was observed a few times. The chain uses TRBV4-1 and TRBJ2-1; 9 nucleotides line up with TRBD2. The sequencing input was peripheral blood. The sequence derives from a human donor in a cohort sampled during active COVID-19. The CDR3 here is CASSQVRLAVSGEQFF. The CDR3 DNA reads as TGCGCCAGCAGCCAAGTCCGACTAGCGGTTAGTGGGGAGCAGTTCTTC.